This TCR beta chain emerged from a study of blood T cell repertoires in COVID-19. Background on the study: Spain, Italy and the United States supplied samples that represented acute and convalescent COVID-19. Sample material is recorded as cDNA or gDNA derived from T cells, B-cell-depleted T cells, or PBMCs.

This clone was observed a handful of times. One end of the junction is discordant with germline, which a read error may explain. Authors' analysis steps: Amplifying reference gene primers gave estimates of nucleated cell counts. Measured with immunoSEQ multiplex PCR; TCRdb has only the in-frame clones, and not every one. Clone size and the V and J calls come from that table; the DNA yielded D and trimming. The sample lists 100,000 to 150,000 clones; approximately 71% were seen once. This TCR derives from a human donor in a cohort sampled during active COVID-19. The sample was peripheral blood.

Here the CDR3 reads CASSLADRRETF. CDR3 in DNA: TGTGCCAGCAGTTTAGCGGATAGGAGGGAAACATTC. The chain has TRBV12-3 or TRBV12-4 and TRBJ2-7; a weak D match, TRBD2 (6 bases). This CDR3 has 12 amino acids.